The T cell receptor beta chain described here comes from a study of T cell clusters in autoimmune cytopenias. Study-level points and caveats: Compared with active autoimmune hepatitis patients, healthy donors showed almost three-fold more exclusive TRB clusters.

Germline-derived CDR1 and CDR2 are SGHRS and YFSETQ. This CDR3 contains 13 residues. Multiplex touch-down PCR amplified TRB using TRB-A and TRB-B pools in one tube. TCRdb reanalyzed the multiplex PCR reads and collapses them to one entry per CDR3 protein, without DNA. The sample has roughly 8,300 distinct CDR3 sequences, and its top ten clones hold around 5.5%. Worth noting for this clonotype: Antigen: not known.

TRB was amplified from roughly 270 ng of peripheral blood genomic DNA per sample. V gene TRBV5-1 combines with J gene TRBJ2-3; checking the TCRdb D call of TRBD2 is not possible without DNA. Sequencing used peripheral blood. This clonotype was obtained from a human donor with an autoimmune cytopenia or autoimmune hepatitis (not recorded which). The CDR3 protein is CASARARTDTQYF.